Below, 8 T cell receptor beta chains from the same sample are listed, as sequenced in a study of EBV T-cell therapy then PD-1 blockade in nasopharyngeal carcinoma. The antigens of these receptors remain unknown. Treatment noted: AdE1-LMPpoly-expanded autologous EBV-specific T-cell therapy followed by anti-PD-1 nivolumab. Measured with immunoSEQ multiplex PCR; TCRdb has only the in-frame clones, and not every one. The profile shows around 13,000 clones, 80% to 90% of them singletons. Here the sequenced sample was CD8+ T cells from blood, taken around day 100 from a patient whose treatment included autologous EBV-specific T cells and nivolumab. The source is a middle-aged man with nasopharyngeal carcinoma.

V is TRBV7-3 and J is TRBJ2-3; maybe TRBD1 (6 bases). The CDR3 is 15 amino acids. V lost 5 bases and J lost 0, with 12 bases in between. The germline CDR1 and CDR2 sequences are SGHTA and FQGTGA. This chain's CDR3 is CASSRGQFSTDTQYF. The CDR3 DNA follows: TGTGCCAGCAGCCGCGGACAGTTTAGCACAGATACGCAGTATTTT. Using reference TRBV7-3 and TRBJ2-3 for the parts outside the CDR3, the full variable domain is GAGVSQTPSNKVTEKGKYVELRCDPISGHTALYWYRQSLGQGPEFLIYFQGTGAADDSGLPNDRFFAVRPEGSVSTLKIQRTERGDSAVYLCASSRGQFSTDTQYFGPGTRLTVL.

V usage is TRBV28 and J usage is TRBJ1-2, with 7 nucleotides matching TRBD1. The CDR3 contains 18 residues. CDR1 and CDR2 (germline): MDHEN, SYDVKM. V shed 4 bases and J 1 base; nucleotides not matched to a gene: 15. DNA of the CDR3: TGTGCCAGCAGTTATACATTAGACCAGGGACAGCATAACTATGGCTACACCTTC. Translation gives CASSYTLDQGQHNYGYTF.

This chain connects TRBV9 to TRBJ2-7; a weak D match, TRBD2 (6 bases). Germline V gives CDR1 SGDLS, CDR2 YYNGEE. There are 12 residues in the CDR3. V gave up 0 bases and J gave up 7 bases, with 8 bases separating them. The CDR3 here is CASSVGAGEQYF. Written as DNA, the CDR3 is TGTGCCAGCAGCGTAGGGGCGGGGGAGCAGTACTTC.

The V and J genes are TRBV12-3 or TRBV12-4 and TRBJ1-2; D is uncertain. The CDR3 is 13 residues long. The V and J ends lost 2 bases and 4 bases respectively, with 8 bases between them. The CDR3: CASSLSHPYGYTF. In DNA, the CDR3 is TGTGCCAGCAGTTTAAGTCACCCCTATGGCTACACCTTC.

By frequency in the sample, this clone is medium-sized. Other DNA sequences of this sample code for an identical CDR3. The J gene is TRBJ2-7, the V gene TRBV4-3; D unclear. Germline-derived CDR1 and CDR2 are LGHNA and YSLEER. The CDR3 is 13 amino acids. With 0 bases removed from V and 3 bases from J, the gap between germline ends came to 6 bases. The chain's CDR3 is CASSQDLGYEQYF. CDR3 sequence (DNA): TGCGCCAGCAGCCAAGATCTCGGCTACGAGCAGTACTTC.

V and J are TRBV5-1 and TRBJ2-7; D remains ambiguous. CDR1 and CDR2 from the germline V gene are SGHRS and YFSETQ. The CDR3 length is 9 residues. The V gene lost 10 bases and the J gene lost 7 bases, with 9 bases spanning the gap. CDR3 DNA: TGCGCCGTAGGGATAGAGCAGTACTTC. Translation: CAVGIEQYF.

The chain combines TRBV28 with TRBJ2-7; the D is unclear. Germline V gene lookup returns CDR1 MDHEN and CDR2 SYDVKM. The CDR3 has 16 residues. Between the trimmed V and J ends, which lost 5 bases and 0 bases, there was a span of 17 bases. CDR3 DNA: TGTGCCAGCAGTCCTCTAGAAGGTGTAAGCTCCTACGAGCAGTACTTC. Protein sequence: CASSPLEGVSSYEQYF.

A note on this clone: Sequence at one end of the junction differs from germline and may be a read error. In DNA, the CDR3 is TGCGCCAGCAGCCCCCTGGACTCCCACAATGAGCAGTTCTTC. Encoded protein: CASSPLDSHNEQFF. The chain combines TRBV4-3 with TRBJ2-1; possibly TRBD2 for D (5 bases). Germline values: CDR1 LGHNA, CDR2 YSLEER. This CDR3 has 14 amino acids.